This is a list of T cell receptor beta chains from one sample in a study of blood T cell repertoires in COVID-19. Some clones are missing from TCRdb's copy, which holds only in-frame ones; the method was immunoSEQ multiplex PCR. The data show around 75,000 clones, more than 70% seen once. The source material was peripheral blood. Every receptor here comes from a human donor in a cohort sampled during active COVID-19. Each CDR3 is given with its conserved first and last residue. D genes are given only for firm matches. Part of the rows lack a size; the others show once, few, many or a class for expanded clones.

D gene: TRBD1
J gene: TRBJ1-2
V gene: TRBV6-5
clone size: once
CDR3 DNA: TGTGCCAGCAGCTCCGACAGGGGGAATGGCTACACCTTC
CDR3 protein: CASSSDRGNGYTF

D gene: -
J gene: TRBJ1-5
V gene: TRBV19
clone size: -
CDR3 DNA: TGTGCCAGTAGTGAGGTCGGCCGAGGATACCCCCAGCATTTT
CDR3 protein: CASSEVGRGYPQHF

D gene: TRBD2
J gene: TRBJ2-2
V gene: TRBV27
clone size: -
CDR3 DNA: TGTGCCAGCAGTGTACCTCCGAGGGGTAGCGGGGGGTCACACAACACCGGGGAGCTGTTTTTT
CDR3 protein: CASSVPPRGSGGSHNTGELFF

D gene: TRBD2
J gene: TRBJ2-1
V gene: TRBV12-3/TRBV12-4
clone size: -
CDR3 DNA: TGTGCCAGCATGTTAGCGGGAGCGGATGAGCAGTTCTTC
CDR3 protein: CASMLAGADEQFF

D gene: TRBD2
J gene: TRBJ2-1
V gene: TRBV2
clone size: few
CDR3 DNA: TGTGCCAGCAGCCGGGGACTAGCGGGCTACAATGAGCAGTTCTTC
CDR3 protein: CASSRGLAGYNEQFF

D gene: TRBD2
J gene: TRBJ2-7
V gene: TRBV7-2
clone size: -
CDR3 DNA: TGTGCCAGCAGCTCCTCTAGTGTGGGGAGGGTAGGCTACGAGCAGTACTTC
CDR3 protein: CASSSSSVGRVGYEQYF

D gene: TRBD2
J gene: TRBJ2-5
V gene: TRBV7-6
clone size: once
CDR3 DNA: TGTGCCAGCAGCTTGTCCGGGACTAGCGGGGGTCTGAGGGCGGAGACCCAGTACTTC
CDR3 protein: CASSLSGTSGGLRAETQYF

D gene: -
J gene: TRBJ1-1
V gene: TRBV28
clone size: -
CDR3 DNA: TGTGCCAGCAGTTTAGGGAGGCCCACTGAAGCTTTCTTT
CDR3 protein: CASSLGRPTEAFF

D gene: -
J gene: TRBJ1-4
V gene: TRBV5-1
clone size: -
CDR3 DNA: TGCGCCAGCAGCTACCAGGGAAGGTTGTATGAAAAACTGTTTTTT
CDR3 protein: CASSYQGRLYEKLFF

D gene: -
J gene: TRBJ2-7
V gene: TRBV5-1
clone size: -
CDR3 DNA: TGCGCCAGCACGGCCCAGGGCGACTCCTACGAGCAGTACTTC
CDR3 protein: CASTAQGDSYEQYF

D gene: TRBD1
J gene: TRBJ2-7
V gene: TRBV7-2
clone size: -
CDR3 DNA: TGTGCCAGCAGCCTGTACAGGGGCCCCTACGAGCAGTACTTC
CDR3 protein: CASSLYRGPYEQYF

D gene: TRBD1
J gene: TRBJ2-3
V gene: TRBV12-5
clone size: -
CDR3 DNA: TGTGCTAGTGGCCTCGGACAGGTTGCAGATACGCAGTATTTT
CDR3 protein: CASGLGQVADTQYF

D gene: TRBD1
J gene: TRBJ2-1
V gene: TRBV28
clone size: -
CDR3 DNA: TGTGCCAGCAGTCCAACAGGGGCGCAGTTCTTC
CDR3 protein: CASSPTGAQFF

D gene: -
J gene: TRBJ2-5
V gene: TRBV7-2
clone size: -
CDR3 DNA: TGTGCCAGCAGCTTAGTCCAACAAGAGACCCAGTACTTC
CDR3 protein: CASSLVQQETQYF

D gene: TRBD2
J gene: TRBJ2-1
V gene: TRBV29-1
clone size: -
CDR3 DNA: TGCAGCGTGGCCACTAGCGGGGTGTACAATGAGCAGTTCTTC
CDR3 protein: CSVATSGVYNEQFF

D gene: -
J gene: TRBJ2-5
V gene: TRBV19
clone size: -
CDR3 DNA: TGTGCCAGTAGTATTAGAGAAGAGACCCAGTACTTC
CDR3 protein: CASSIREETQYF

D gene: TRBD1
J gene: TRBJ1-1
V gene: TRBV20-1
clone size: once
CDR3 DNA: TGCAGTGCTAGGGGACAGGGAGCTTTCTTT
CDR3 protein: CSARGQGAFF

D gene: -
J gene: TRBJ1-1
V gene: TRBV6-5
clone size: -
CDR3 DNA: TGTGCCAGCAGTTACGGACAGCCGAACACTGAAGCTTTCTTT
CDR3 protein: CASSYGQPNTEAFF

D gene: TRBD1
J gene: TRBJ2-2
V gene: TRBV4-3
clone size: -
CDR3 DNA: TGCGCCAGCAGCCAATCAACACCACAGGGGGGGAACACCGGGGAGCTGTTTTTT
CDR3 protein: CASSQSTPQGGNTGELFF

D gene: TRBD2
J gene: TRBJ2-3
V gene: TRBV28
clone size: -
CDR3 DNA: TGTGCCAGCAGCCCGGGGACTAGCGAAGATACGCAGTATTTT
CDR3 protein: CASSPGTSEDTQYF

D gene: TRBD1
J gene: TRBJ1-5
V gene: TRBV27
clone size: -
CDR3 DNA: TGTGCCAGCAGTCCGCTGACAGGGGCCACTATCCGGCCCCAGCATTTT
CDR3 protein: CASSPLTGATIRPQHF

D gene: -
J gene: TRBJ2-3
V gene: TRBV5-1
clone size: -
CDR3 DNA: TGCGCCAGCAGCTTGGTCTCCCCTAGCACAGATACGCAGTATTTT
CDR3 protein: CASSLVSPSTDTQYF

D gene: -
J gene: TRBJ2-6
V gene: TRBV21-1
clone size: -
CDR3 DNA: TGTGCCAGCAGCAATGGGCTTCACTTCCCGCCTGGGGCCAACGTCCTGACTTTC
CDR3 protein: CASSNGLHFPPGANVLTF

D gene: -
J gene: TRBJ1-2
V gene: TRBV28
clone size: -
CDR3 DNA: TGTGCCAGTAAGGACGGACAGCTGAACTATGGCTACACCTTC
CDR3 protein: CASKDGQLNYGYTF